The rows below give T cell receptor beta chains drawn from one sample of a study of T cell responses to AZD1222 COVID-19 vaccine. Sequencing was performed with immunoSEQ multiplex PCR; in TCRdb, only in-frame clones are kept and a portion is missing. The sample has roughly 120,000 clones, more than 75% seen once. The source was peripheral blood, collected 28 days after the second AZD1222 dose. The receptor set was obtained from an adult who received the AZD1222 COVID-19 vaccine. The CDR3 runs from the conserved cysteine through the conserved F or W. Rows give clone size only sometimes, using once, few, many, or a class for an expanded clone.

j_gene | len | v_gene | abundance | CDR3aa
TRBJ2-5 | 15 | TRBV4-1 | - | CASSPGIRREETQYF
TRBJ1-1 | 15 | TRBV6-5 | - | CASSYSSAVNTEAFF
TRBJ1-4 | 17 | TRBV28 | - | CASSSSHAPGQREKLFF
TRBJ1-1 | 14 | TRBV18 | - | CASSLSRGVGEAFF
TRBJ2-3 | 16 | TRBV9 | once | CASSPGGGQVTDTQYF
TRBJ2-7 | 15 | TRBV6-6 | - | CASSYSSQGGYEQYF
TRBJ1-5 | 12 | TRBV12-3/TRBV12-4 | - | CASRTGDQPQHF
TRBJ2-1 | 13 | TRBV12-3/TRBV12-4 | - | CASRMLPSGEQFF
TRBJ1-6 | 13 | TRBV7-9 | - | CASLGQFNSPLHF
TRBJ1-1 | 14 | TRBV30 | few | CAWRGYRSNTEAFF
TRBJ2-7 | 16 | TRBV6-5 | - | CASSFRPPEGGGEQYF
TRBJ1-1 | 16 | TRBV4-1 | - | CASSQDQPDLITEAFF
TRBJ1-2 | 11 | TRBV28 | once | CASSGDAGYTF
TRBJ1-1 | 14 | TRBV5-1 | - | CASSLGGLNTEAFF
TRBJ1-2 | 15 | TRBV19 | - | CASSMTVLANYGYTF
TRBJ1-2 | 15 | TRBV4-3 | - | CASNPGDTVYYGYTF
TRBJ1-6 | 14 | TRBV7-8 | - | CASSSGSYNSPLHF
TRBJ1-3 | 13 | TRBV10-3 | - | CAISEYSGNTIYF
TRBJ2-3 | 15 | TRBV5-1 | - | CASSNRAGYTDTQYF
TRBJ1-5 | 13 | TRBV30 | - | CAWSVRGGQPQHF
TRBJ2-2 | 15 | TRBV5-4 | - | CASSLAGGPRGELFF
TRBJ1-1 | 15 | TRBV11-1 | once | CASSSLGGGYTEAFF
TRBJ2-7 | 14 | TRBV6-5 | once | CASSSGAYTYEQYF
TRBJ1-2 | 14 | TRBV7-2 | - | CASSPSQGVYGYTF
TRBJ1-6 | 15 | TRBV19 | - | CASSTDGAGASPLHF
TRBJ2-6 | 17 | TRBV6-6 | - | CASSRDHLGAGANVLTF
TRBJ2-1 | 15 | TRBV5-5 | few | CASSLEGSGIDEQFF
TRBJ1-3 | 12 | TRBV27 | once | CASGDRGNTIYF
TRBJ2-3 | 18 | TRBV7-2 | once | CASSLVPSGGDVTDTQYF
TRBJ1-5 | 15 | TRBV19 | once | CASSTGPGSNQPQHF
TRBJ1-4 | 19 | TRBV30 | - | CAWSVVRQGAFWTNEKLFF
TRBJ1-1 | 14 | TRBV7-9 | - | CASSLVGGNTEAFF
TRBJ1-2 | 14 | TRBV14 | - | CASSRNGPDYGYTF
TRBJ2-1 | 17 | TRBV7-2 | - | CASSSTLLAAPFNEQFF
TRBJ1-1 | 14 | TRBV6-2/TRBV6-3 | - | CASSVSGASPEAFF
TRBJ1-2 | 13 | TRBV9 | - | CASSVTGSGGYTF
TRBJ2-7 | 15 | TRBV24-1 | - | CATSGPVAGHNEQYF
TRBJ1-5 | 16 | TRBV21-1 | once | CASSKYGLEGNQPQHF
TRBJ1-1 | 15 | TRBV27 | - | CASSSPSLMNTEAFF
TRBJ1-1 | 14 | TRBV7-6 | - | CASSLIRSDTEAFF
TRBJ1-2 | 15 | TRBV14 | - | CASSQAGLPLGGYTF
TRBJ1-2 | 18 | TRBV5-6 | - | CASSLAKDGGGYNYGYTF
TRBJ1-1 | 10 | TRBV29-1 | - | CSAKTTEAFF
TRBJ2-7 | 17 | TRBV21-1 | - | CASSKRILGTASYEQYF
TRBJ2-3 | 15 | TRBV14 | once | CASSQVGPTWDTQYF
TRBJ2-7 | 15 | TRBV27 | - | CASSLTSGGWYEQYF
TRBJ2-7 | 11 | TRBV20-1 | many | CSAGTDYEQYF
TRBJ2-1 | 17 | TRBV2 | - | CASSEFGLAGSYNEQFF
TRBJ2-1 | 16 | TRBV10-2 | - | CASRGTSVESYNEQFF
TRBJ2-7 | 15 | TRBV6-2/TRBV6-3 | - | CASSYSTRGTYEQYF
TRBJ2-3 | 16 | TRBV9 | - | CASSGTGDSSTDTQYF